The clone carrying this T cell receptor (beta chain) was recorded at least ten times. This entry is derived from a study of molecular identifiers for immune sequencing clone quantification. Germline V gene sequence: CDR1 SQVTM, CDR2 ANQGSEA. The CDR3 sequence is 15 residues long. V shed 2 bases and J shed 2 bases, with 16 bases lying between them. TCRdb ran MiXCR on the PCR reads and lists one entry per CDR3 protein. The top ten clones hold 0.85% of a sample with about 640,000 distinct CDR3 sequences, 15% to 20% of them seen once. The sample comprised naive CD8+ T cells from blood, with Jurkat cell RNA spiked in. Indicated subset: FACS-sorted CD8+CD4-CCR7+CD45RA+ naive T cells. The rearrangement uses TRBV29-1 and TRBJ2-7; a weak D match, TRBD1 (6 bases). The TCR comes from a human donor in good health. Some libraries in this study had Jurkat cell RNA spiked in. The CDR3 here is CSVETGTHGAYEQYF. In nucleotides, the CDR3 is TGCAGCGTTGAAACCGGGACACACGGAGCCTACGAGCAGTACTTC.